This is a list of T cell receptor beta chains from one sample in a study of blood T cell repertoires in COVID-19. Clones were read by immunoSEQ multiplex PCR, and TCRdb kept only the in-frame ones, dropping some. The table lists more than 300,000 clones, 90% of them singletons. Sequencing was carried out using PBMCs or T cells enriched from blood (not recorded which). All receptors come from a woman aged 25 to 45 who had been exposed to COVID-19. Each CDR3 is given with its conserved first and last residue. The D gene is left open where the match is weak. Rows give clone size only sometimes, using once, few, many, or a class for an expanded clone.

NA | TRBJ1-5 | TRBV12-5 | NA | CASGQVQGRQPQHF | TGTGCTAGTGGTCAAGTACAGGGAAGGCAGCCCCAGCATTTT
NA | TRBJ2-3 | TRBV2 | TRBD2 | CASSAERGWADTQYF | TGTGCCAGCAGTGCTGAGCGGGGTTGGGCAGATACGCAGTATTTT
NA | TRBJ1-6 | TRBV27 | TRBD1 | CASSLSSARGPSPLHF | TGTGCCAGCAGTTTATCCTCGGCAAGGGGGCCATCACCCCTCCACTTT
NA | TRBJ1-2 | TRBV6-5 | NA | CASNPQGYYGYTF | TGTGCCAGCAACCCGCAGGGGTACTATGGCTACACCTTC
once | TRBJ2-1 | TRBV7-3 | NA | CASSLRAASGTYNEQFF | TGTGCCAGCAGCTTAAGGGCAGCATCAGGCACCTACAATGAGCAGTTCTTC
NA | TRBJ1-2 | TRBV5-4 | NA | CASSLVEGSGYTF | TGTGCCAGCAGCTTGGTGGAGGGGTCTGGCTACACCTTC
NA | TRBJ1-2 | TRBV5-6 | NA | CASSLSSGYTF | TGTGCCAGCAGCTTGTCCTCCGGCTACACCTTC
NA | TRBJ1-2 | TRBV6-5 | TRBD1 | CASRTSELTGVGYTF | TGTGCCAGCAGAACATCCGAACTGACAGGGGTCGGCTACACCTTC
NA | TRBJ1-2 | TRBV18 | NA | CASSPGQKDGYTF | TGTGCCAGCTCACCCGGACAGAAAGACGGCTACACCTTC
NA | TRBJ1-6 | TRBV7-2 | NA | CASSSLRQVLAKNSPLHF | TGTGCCAGCAGCTCCCTAAGACAGGTTTTGGCGAAGAATTCACCCCTCCACTTT
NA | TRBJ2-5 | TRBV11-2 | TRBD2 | CASSLYLGLSQETQYF | TGTGCCAGCAGCCTATACTTGGGACTATCACAAGAGACCCAGTACTTC
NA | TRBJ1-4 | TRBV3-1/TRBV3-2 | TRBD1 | CASSFPGTGTTNEKLFF | TGTGCCAGCAGCTTCCCCGGGACAGGGACAACTAATGAAAAACTGTTTTTT
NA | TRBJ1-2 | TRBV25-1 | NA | CASSEYHGLDYGYTF | TGTGCCAGCAGTGAATACCACGGACTGGACTATGGCTACACCTTC
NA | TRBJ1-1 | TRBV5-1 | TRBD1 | CASSWIGQARGTEAFF | TGCGCCAGCAGCTGGATCGGACAGGCTCGGGGCACTGAAGCTTTCTTT
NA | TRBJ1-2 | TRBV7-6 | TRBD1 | CASSSHPITGEEGYTF | TGTGCCAGCAGCTCCCACCCCATAACAGGGGAGGAGGGCTACACCTTC
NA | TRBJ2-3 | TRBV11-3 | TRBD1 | CASSSYGQGGGDTQYF | TGTGCCAGCAGCTCATACGGACAGGGAGGTGGAGATACGCAGTATTTT
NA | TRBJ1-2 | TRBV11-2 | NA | CASSSTGTSNYGYTF | TGTGCCAGCAGCTCTACAGGTACCAGTAACTATGGCTACACCTTC
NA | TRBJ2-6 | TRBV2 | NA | CASTFLGPGANVLTF | TGTGCCAGCACCTTTTTGGGGCCTGGGGCCAACGTCCTGACTTTC
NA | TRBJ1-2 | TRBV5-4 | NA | CASSFTGIYGYTF | TGTGCCAGCAGCTTCACAGGGATCTATGGCTACACCTTC
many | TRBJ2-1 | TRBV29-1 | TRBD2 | CSPWGAGGQWGEQFF | TGCAGCCCCTGGGGGGCGGGGGGGCAATGGGGAGAGCAGTTCTTC
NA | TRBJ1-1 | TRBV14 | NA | CASSQEVGGTEAFF | TGTGCCAGCAGCCAAGAGGTCGGGGGCACTGAAGCTTTCTTT
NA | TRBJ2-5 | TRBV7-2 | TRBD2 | CASSLSSGGGQETQYF | TGTGCCAGCAGCCTATCTAGCGGGGGGGGGCAAGAGACCCAGTACTTC
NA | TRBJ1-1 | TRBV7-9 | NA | CASHFRGNTEAFF | TGTGCCAGCCACTTCAGGGGGAACACTGAAGCTTTCTTT
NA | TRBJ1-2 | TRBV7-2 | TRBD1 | CASSSGQGNGYTF | TGTGCCAGCAGCTCGGGACAGGGGAATGGCTACACCTTC
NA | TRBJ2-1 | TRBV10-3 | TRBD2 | CATYGGGVQFF | TGTGCCACCTATGGCGGGGGGGTGCAGTTCTTC
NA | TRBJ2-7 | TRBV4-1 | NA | CASSQDPGRSYEQYF | TGCGCCAGCAGCCAAGACCCAGGTCGGTCCTACGAGCAGTACTTC
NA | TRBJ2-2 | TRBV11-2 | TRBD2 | CASSLPRAGGPDTGELFF | TGTGCCAGCAGCTTACCCAGAGCGGGGGGGCCGGACACCGGGGAGCTGTTTTTT
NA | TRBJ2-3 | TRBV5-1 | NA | CASSITTRVGDTQYF | TGCGCCAGCAGCATTACGACCAGGGTAGGGGATACGCAGTATTTT
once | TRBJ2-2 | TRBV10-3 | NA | CAIGSGQNTGELFF | TGTGCCATCGGTTCAGGGCAAAACACCGGGGAGCTGTTTTTT
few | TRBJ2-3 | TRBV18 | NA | CASSPTASGIDTQYF | TGTGCCAGCTCACCAACGGCTAGTGGTATAGATACGCAGTATTTT
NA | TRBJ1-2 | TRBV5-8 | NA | CASSFPRSGYTF | TGTGCCAGCAGCTTCCCCCGTAGTGGCTACACCTTC
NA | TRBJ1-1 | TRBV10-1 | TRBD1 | CASSEWFSAQGENTEAFF | TGCGCCAGCAGTGAGTGGTTCTCCGCGCAGGGGGAGAACACTGAAGCTTTCTTT
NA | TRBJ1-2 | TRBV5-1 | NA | CASSSGEGVYGYTF | TGCGCCAGCTCATCAGGGGAGGGGGTCTATGGCTACACCTTC
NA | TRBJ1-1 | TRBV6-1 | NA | CASSERGGGTEAFF | TGTGCCAGCAGTGAACGCGGGGGAGGCACTGAAGCTTTCTTT
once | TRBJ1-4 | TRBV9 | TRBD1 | CASSLQGAEEKLFF | TGTGCCAGCAGCTTACAGGGGGCGGAAGAAAAACTGTTTTTT
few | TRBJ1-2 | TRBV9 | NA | CASSVREGRTYGYTF | TGTGCCAGCAGCGTGAGGGAGGGTCGGACCTATGGCTACACCTTC
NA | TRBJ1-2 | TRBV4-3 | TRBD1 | CASRVDRGLYGYTF | TGCGCCAGCAGGGTGGACAGGGGGCTGTATGGCTACACCTTC
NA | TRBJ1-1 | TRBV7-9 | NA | CASSLVIGGTEAFF | TGTGCCAGCAGCTTAGTGATAGGAGGCACTGAAGCTTTCTTT
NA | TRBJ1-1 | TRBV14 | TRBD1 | CASSNQGGPSTEAFF | TGTGCCAGCAGCAACCAGGGGGGCCCGAGCACTGAAGCTTTCTTT
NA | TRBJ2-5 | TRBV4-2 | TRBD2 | CASSQDGGERQETQYF | TGTGCCAGCAGCCAAGATGGGGGGGAGAGACAAGAGACCCAGTACTTC
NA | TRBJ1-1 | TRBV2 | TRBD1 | CAGRTGGDTEAFF | TGTGCCGGCCGGACAGGGGGGGACACTGAAGCTTTCTTT
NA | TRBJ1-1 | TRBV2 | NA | CASHDTGNTEAFF | TGTGCCAGCCATGACACTGGGAACACTGAAGCTTTCTTT
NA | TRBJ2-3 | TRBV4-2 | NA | CASGATDTQYF | TGTGCCAGCGGAGCCACAGATACGCAGTATTTT
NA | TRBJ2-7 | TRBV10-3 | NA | CATANYEQYF | TGTGCCACCGCGAATTACGAGCAGTACTTC
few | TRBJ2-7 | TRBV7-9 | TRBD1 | CASSLVDRDVIGEQYF | TGTGCCAGCAGCTTAGTTGACAGGGACGTAATTGGAGAGCAGTACTTC
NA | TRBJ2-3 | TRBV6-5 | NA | CASSPTGLGTDTQYF | TGTGCCAGCAGTCCGACAGGTTTAGGGACAGATACGCAGTATTTT
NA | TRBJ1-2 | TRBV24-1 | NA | CATSPKRRGYTF | TGTGCCACCAGTCCCAAGCGGAGGGGCTACACCTTC
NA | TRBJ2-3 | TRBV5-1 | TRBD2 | CASRLLAGGNTDTQYF | TGCGCCAGCAGACTTCTAGCGGGGGGTAACACAGATACGCAGTATTTT
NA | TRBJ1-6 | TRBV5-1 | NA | CASSSGLRNSPLHF | TGCGCCAGCAGCTCGGGACTCAGGAATTCACCCCTCCACTTT
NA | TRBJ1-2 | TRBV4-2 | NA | CASSQGQDYGYTF | TGTGCCAGCAGCCAAGGGCAGGACTATGGCTACACCTTC
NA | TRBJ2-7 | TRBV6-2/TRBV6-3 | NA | CASSLEDSSYEQYF | TGTGCCAGCAGTTTAGAGGACAGTTCCTACGAGCAGTACTTC
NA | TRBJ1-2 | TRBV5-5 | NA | CASSLARAGYGYTF | TGTGCCAGCAGCTTGGCCAGGGCCGGATATGGCTACACCTTC
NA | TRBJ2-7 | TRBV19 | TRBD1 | CASSGRDRTYEQYF | TGTGCCAGTAGTGGTCGGGACAGGACCTACGAGCAGTACTTC
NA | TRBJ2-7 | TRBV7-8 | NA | CASSLVAGALYEQYF | TGTGCCAGCAGCTTAGTCGCGGGGGCTCTCTACGAGCAGTACTTC
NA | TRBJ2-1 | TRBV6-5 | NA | CASSYGGRVDEQFF | TGTGCCAGCAGTTACGGGGGCAGGGTGGATGAGCAGTTCTTC
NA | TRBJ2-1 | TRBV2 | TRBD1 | CASSEGTGAYEQFF | TGTGCCAGCAGTGAAGGGACAGGGGCATATGAGCAGTTCTTC
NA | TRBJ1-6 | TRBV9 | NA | CASPIYNSPLHF | TGTGCCAGCCCTATTTATAATTCACCCCTCCACTTT
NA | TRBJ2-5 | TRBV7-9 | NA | CASSSHMGITGGETQYF | TGTGCCAGCAGCTCTCATATGGGAATAACCGGAGGGGAGACCCAGTACTTC
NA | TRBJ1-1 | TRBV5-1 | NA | CASSRGRAEAFF | TGCGCCAGCAGCCGGGGGAGGGCTGAAGCTTTCTTT
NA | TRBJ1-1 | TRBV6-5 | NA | CASSHRSNTEAFF | TGTGCCAGCAGTCACAGGAGTAACACTGAAGCTTTCTTT